This TCR beta chain was obtained from a study of CD8+ T cells in alopecia areata. The CDR3 length is 11 residues. Germline-derived CDR1 and CDR2 are GTSNPN and SVGIG (reference sequence). Once RNA had been extracted, it was reverse transcribed into cDNA to act as the sequencing template. TCRdb's table, derived via immunoSEQ multiplex PCR, lists solely in-frame clones and lacks some. The profile covers roughly 73,000 clones, with approximately 30% appearing a single time and 15% taken by the ten largest. Treatment in this sample: oral pan-JAK inhibitor, 5-10 mg twice daily. This clonotype was obtained from a human donor with alopecia areata. This chain joins TRBV30 and TRBJ1-1; weak D call: TRBD1 (5 bases). Source: CD8+ T cells sorted from blood, taken at week 4, from a patient treated with tofacitinib. CDR3 sequence reads: CAHRRNTEAFF. The CDR3 coding sequence is TGTGCTCACAGGCGGAACACTGAAGCTTTCTTT.